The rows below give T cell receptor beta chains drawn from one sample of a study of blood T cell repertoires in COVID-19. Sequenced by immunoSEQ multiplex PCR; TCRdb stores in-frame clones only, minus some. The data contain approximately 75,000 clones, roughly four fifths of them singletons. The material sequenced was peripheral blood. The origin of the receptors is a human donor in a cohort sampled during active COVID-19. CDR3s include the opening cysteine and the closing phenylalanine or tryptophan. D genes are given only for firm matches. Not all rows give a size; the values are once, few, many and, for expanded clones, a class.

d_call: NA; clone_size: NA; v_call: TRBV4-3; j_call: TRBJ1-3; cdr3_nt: TGCGCCAGCAGCCAAGAACCGCTAGGGGTCTCTGGAAACACCATATATTTT; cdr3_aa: CASSQEPLGVSGNTIYF
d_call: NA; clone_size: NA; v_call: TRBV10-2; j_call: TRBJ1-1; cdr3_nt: TGCGCCAGCAGTTCGCGACCCTACAGTATCGCTGAAGCTTTCTTT; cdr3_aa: CASSSRPYSIAEAFF
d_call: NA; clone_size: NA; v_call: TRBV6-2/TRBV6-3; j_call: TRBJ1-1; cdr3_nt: TGTGCCAGCAGTTACTCCGACAACAGTGCTTTCTTT; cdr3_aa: CASSYSDNSAFF
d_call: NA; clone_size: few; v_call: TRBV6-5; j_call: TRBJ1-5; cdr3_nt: TGTGCCAGCACTACGGGAGCACATCAGCCCCAGCATTTT; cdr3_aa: CASTTGAHQPQHF
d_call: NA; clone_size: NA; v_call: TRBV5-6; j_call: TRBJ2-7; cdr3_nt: TGTGCCAGCAGCTTGCTTCGGGACGAGCAGTACTTC; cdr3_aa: CASSLLRDEQYF
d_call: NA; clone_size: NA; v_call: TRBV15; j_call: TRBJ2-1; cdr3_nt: TGTGCCACCAGCAGAGCCCCCCTAGGTGAGCAGTTCTTC; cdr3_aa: CATSRAPLGEQFF
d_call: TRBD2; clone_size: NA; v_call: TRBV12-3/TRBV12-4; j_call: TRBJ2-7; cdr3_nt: TGTGCCAGCAGACCGGGAGGGAAAACCGAGCAGTACTTC; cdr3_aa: CASRPGGKTEQYF
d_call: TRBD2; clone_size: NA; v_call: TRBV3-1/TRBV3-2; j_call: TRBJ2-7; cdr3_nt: TGTGCCAGCGCCGGGACTAGCGGGGGCCACTACGAGCAGTACTTC; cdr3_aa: CASAGTSGGHYEQYF
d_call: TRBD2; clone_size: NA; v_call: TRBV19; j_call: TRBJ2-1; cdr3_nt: TGTGCCAGTAGCCGGACTAGCGGGGGAATCTATGAGCAGTTCTTC; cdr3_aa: CASSRTSGGIYEQFF
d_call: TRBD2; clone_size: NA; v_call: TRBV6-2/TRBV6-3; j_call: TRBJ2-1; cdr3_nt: TGTGCCAGCAGTTACTCTGCGGGGGGGCAGTACAATGAGCAGTTCTTC; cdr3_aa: CASSYSAGGQYNEQFF
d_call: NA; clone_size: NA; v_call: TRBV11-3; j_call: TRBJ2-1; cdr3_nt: TGTGCCAGCAGCCCACCCTCGAAGGGGGATGAGCAGTTCTTC; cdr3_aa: CASSPPSKGDEQFF
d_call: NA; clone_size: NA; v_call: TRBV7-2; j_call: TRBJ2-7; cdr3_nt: TGTGCCAGCAGCGAAATGCTACAGGGTTACGAGCAGTACTTC; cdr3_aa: CASSEMLQGYEQYF
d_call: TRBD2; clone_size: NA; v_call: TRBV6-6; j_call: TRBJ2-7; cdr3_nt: TGTGCCAGCAGTTACCCAGGCGGGGGGAACGAGCAGTACTTC; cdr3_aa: CASSYPGGGNEQYF
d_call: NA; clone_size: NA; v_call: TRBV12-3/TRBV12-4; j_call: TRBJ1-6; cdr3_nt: TGTGCCAGCAGTTTCCCGGGTCGGTCACCCCTCCACTTT; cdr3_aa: CASSFPGRSPLHF
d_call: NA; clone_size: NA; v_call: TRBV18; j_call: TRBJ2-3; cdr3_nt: TGTGCCAGCTCACCTCTACCCGACACAGATACGCAGTATTTT; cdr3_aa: CASSPLPDTDTQYF
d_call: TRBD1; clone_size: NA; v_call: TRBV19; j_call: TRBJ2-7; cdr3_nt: TGTGCCAGTAGTCTAAAGGACAGGAACCCCCATCCTTACGAGCAGTACTTC; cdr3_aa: CASSLKDRNPHPYEQYF
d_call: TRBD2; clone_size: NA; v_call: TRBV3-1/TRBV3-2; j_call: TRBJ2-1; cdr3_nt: TGTGCCAGCAGCCAAGATGGACTAGCGGGGGGCAGGACTGAGCAGTTCTTC; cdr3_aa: CASSQDGLAGGRTEQFF
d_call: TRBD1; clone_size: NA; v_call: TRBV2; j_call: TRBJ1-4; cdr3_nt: TGTGCCAGCAGGCCCGGGACAGGGCTCTTGCTGTTTTTT; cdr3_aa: CASRPGTGLLLFF
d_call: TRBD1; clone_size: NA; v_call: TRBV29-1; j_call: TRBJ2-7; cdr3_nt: TGCAGCGTTGATCGACAGGGGGACGAGCAGTACTTC; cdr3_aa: CSVDRQGDEQYF
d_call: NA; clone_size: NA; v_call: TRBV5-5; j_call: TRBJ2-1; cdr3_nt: TGTGCCAGCAGCTTCAGGGTAAGCGAGTACAATGAGCAGTTCTTC; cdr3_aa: CASSFRVSEYNEQFF
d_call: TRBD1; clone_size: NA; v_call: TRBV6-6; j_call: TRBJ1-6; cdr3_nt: TGTGCCAGCGGGCCACAGGGGAAAAATTCACCCCTCCACTTT; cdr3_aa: CASGPQGKNSPLHF
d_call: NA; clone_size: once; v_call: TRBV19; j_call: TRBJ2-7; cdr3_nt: TGTGCCAGTAGTATAGTACGGCAGGGAAACTACGAGCAGTACTTC; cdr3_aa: CASSIVRQGNYEQYF
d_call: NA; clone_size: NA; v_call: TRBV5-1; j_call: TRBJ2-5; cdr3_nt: TGCGCCAGCAGCCTTGGCGGGCGCCAAGAGACCCAGTACTTC; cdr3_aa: CASSLGGRQETQYF
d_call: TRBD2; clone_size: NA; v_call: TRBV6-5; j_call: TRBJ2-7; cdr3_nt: TGTGCCAGCAGTTACTCCACAGCGGGGCCCACCTACGAGCAGTACTTC; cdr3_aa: CASSYSTAGPTYEQYF
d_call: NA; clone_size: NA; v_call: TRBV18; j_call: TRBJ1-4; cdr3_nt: TGTGCCAGCTCACCACCGGGGCCGACGAATGAAAAACTGTTTTTT; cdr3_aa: CASSPPGPTNEKLFF
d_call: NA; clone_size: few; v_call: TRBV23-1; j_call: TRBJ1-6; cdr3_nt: TGCGCCAGCAGTCAATCCTCCACTTATTCACCCCTCCACTTT; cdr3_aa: CASSQSSTYSPLHF
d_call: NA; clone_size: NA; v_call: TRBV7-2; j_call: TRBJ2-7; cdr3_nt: TGTGCCAGCAGCTTATATGAGGGCACCTACGAGCAGTACTTC; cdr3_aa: CASSLYEGTYEQYF
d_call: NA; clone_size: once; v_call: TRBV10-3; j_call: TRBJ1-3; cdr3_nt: TGTGCCACCGCCCTGAGACTCGGAAACACCATATATTTT; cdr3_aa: CATALRLGNTIYF
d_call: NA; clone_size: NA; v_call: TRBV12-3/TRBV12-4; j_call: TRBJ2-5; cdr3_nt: TGTGCCAGCAGTTTCTCCCGAGAGACCCAGTACTTC; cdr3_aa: CASSFSRETQYF
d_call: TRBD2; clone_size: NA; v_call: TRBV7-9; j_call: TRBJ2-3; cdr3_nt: TGTGCCAGCAGCTTAGTAGGCGGGGGGGGCACAGATACGCAGTATTTT; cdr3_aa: CASSLVGGGGTDTQYF
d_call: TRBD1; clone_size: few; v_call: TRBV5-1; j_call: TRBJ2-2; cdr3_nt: TGCGCCAGCAGCCCAAACCTAGGACAGGACACCGGGGAGCTGTTTTTT; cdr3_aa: CASSPNLGQDTGELFF
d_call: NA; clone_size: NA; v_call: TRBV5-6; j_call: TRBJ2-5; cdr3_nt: TGTGCCAGCAGCTTGATGGGCATTCGAGAGACCCAGTACTTC; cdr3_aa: CASSLMGIRETQYF
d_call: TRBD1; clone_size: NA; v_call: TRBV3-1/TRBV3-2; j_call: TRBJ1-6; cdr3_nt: TGTGCCAGCAGCACAGGGGGCCATAATAATTCACCCCTCCACTTT; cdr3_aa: CASSTGGHNNSPLHF
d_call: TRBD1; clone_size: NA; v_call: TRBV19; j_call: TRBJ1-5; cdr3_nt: TGTGCCAGCACACCGGACAGGGATCGACCCCAGCATTTT; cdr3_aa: CASTPDRDRPQHF
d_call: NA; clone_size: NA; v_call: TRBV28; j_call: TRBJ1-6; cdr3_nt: TGTGCCAGCAACCCTCGGCGTCTTCTGAGGGATTCACCCCTCCACTTT; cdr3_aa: CASNPRRLLRDSPLHF
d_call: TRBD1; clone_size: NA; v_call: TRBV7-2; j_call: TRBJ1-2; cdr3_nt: TGTGCCAGCAGCTTAGCGGGACAGGGGCCCTATGGCTACACCTTC; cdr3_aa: CASSLAGQGPYGYTF
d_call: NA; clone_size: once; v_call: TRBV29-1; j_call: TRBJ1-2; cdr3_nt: TGCAGCGTGGCCCTCGGAGTCGGTGGCTACACCTTC; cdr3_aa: CSVALGVGGYTF
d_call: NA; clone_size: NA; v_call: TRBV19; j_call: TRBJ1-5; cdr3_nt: TGTGCCAGTAGTAAATGGGGCAGCTCAGATCAGCCCCAGCATTTT; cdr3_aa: CASSKWGSSDQPQHF
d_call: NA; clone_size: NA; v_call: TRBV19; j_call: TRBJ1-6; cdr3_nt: TGTGCCAGTAGTATCATGGGCGTTGTACGACCCCTCCACTTT; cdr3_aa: CASSIMGVVRPLHF
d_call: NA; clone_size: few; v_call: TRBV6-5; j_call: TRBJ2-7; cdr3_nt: TGTGCCAGCAGCCAGAACAGGGTATCTTCCGAGCAGTACTTC; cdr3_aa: CASSQNRVSSEQYF
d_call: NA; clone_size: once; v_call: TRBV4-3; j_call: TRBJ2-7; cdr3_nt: TGCGCCAGCAGCCAAGACTTGCGGGCCTCGGACGAGCAGTACTTC; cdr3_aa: CASSQDLRASDEQYF
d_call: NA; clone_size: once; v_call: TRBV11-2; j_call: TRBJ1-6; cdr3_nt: TGTGCCAGCAGGCCACAGGGTAGTAATCGTGATTCACCCCTCCACTTT; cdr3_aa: CASRPQGSNRDSPLHF
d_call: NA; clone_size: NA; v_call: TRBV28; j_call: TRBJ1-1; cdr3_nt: TGTGCCAGCTTCGGGTTGAACACTGAAGCTTTCTTT; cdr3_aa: CASFGLNTEAFF
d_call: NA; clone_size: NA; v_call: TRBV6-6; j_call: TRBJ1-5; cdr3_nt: TGTGCCAGCAGTCCAGGGGACGGTAACAATCAGCCCCAGCATTTT; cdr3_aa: CASSPGDGNNQPQHF
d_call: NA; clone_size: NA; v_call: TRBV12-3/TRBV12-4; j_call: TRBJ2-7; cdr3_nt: TGTGCCAGCAGTTTAGGGGGGCCCGGCGAGCAGTACTTC; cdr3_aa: CASSLGGPGEQYF
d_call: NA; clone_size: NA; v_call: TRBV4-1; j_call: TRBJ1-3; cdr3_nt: TGCGCCAGCAGCCAAGTGGGTGCAGGCCCTTCTGGAAACACCATATATTTT; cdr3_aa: CASSQVGAGPSGNTIYF
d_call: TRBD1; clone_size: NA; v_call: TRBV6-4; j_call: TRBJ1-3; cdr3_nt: TGTGCCAGCAGTGGCCCGGGACAGTACTCTGGAAACACCATATATTTT; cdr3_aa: CASSGPGQYSGNTIYF
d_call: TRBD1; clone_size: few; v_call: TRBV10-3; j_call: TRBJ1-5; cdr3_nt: TGTGCCACCTCGACCGGGACAGGGGACAATCAGCCCCAGCATTTT; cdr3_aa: CATSTGTGDNQPQHF
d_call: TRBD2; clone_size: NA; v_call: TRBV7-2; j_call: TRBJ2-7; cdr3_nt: TGTGCCAGCAGCCCCAGAGGACTAGTTGGTGGGCAGTACTTC; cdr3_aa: CASSPRGLVGGQYF
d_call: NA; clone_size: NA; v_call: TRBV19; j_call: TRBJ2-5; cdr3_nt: TGTGCCACCCACCCAGGGCGTCGATCAGAGACCCAGTACTTC; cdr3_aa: CATHPGRRSETQYF
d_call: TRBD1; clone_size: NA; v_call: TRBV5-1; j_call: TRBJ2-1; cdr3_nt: TGCGCCAGCAGCTTCCGACAGGGGGGCGATGAGCAGTTCTTC; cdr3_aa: CASSFRQGGDEQFF
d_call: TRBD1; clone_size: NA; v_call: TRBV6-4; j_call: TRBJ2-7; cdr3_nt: TGTGCCAGCAGTGCCCAGGGGGCGAGGGAGCAGTACTTC; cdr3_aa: CASSAQGAREQYF
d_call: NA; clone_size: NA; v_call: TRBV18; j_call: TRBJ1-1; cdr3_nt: TGTGCCAGCTCACCACGGGCAGGGGAGACTGAAGCTTTCTTT; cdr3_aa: CASSPRAGETEAFF
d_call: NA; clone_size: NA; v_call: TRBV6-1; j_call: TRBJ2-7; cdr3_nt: TGTGCCAGCAGTGTAGCAGGGGACTCCTACGAGCAGTACTTC; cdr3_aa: CASSVAGDSYEQYF